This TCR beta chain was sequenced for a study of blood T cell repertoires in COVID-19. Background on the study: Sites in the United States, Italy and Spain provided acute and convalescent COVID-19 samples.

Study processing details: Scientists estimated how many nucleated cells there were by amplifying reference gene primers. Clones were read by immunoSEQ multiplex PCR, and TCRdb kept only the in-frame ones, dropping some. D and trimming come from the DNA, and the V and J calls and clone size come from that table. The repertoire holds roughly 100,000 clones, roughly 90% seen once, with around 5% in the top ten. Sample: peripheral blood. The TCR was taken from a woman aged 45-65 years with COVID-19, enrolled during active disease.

The CDR3 nucleotides are TGTGCCAGCGGGACAGAACAGCCCCAGCATTTT. Its protein is CASGTEQPQHF. The chain combines TRBV6-6 with TRBJ1-5, with TRBD1 identical over 7 bases. Germline V gene data show CDR1 as MNHNY and CDR2 as SVGAGI (reference sequence). This CDR3 spans 11 amino acids. The J segment lost 7 bases and the V segment lost 8 bases, leaving 2 bases of the junction unmatched.